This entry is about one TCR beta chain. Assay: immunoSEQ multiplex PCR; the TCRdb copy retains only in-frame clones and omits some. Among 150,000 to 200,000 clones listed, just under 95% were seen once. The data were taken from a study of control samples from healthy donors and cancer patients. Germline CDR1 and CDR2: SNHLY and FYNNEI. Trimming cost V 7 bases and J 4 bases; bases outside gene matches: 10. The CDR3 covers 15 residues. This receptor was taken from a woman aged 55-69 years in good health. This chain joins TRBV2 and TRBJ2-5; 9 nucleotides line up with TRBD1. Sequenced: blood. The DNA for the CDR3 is TGTGCCAGCATCGGACAGGGGAAGGGTATAGAGACCCAGTACTTC. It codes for CASIGQGKGIETQYF.